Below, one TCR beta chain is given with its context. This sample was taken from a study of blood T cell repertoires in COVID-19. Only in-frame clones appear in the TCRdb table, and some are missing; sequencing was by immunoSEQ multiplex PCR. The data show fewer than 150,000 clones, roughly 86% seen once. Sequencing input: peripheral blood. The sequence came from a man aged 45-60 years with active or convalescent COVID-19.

The CDR3 reads CASSPGRRANVLTF. The DNA for the CDR3 is TGTGCCAGCAGTCCAGGGCGGAGGGCCAACGTCCTGACTTTC. This chain links TRBV6-6 with TRBJ2-6; a possible D gene is TRBD1 (5 bases). CDR3 length equals 14 residues. Germline V gene data show CDR1 as MNHNY and CDR2 as SVGAGI (reference sequence). Between the trimmed V and J ends, which lost 5 bases and 5 bases, there was a span of 10 bases.